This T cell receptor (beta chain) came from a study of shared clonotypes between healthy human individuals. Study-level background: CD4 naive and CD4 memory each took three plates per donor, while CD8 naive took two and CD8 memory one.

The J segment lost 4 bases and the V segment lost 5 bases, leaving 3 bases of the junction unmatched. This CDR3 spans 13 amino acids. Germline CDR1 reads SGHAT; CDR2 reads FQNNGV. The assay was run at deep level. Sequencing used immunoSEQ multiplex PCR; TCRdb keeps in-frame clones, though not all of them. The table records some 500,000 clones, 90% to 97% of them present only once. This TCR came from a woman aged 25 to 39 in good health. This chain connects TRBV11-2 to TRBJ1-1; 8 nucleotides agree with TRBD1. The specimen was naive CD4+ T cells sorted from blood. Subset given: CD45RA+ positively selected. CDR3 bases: TGTGCCAGCAGCGCCACAGGGGGCACTGAAGCTTTCTTT. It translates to CASSATGGTEAFF. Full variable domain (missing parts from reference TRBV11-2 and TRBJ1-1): EAGVAQSPRYKIIEKRQSVAFWCNPISGHATLYWYQQILGQGPKLLIQFQNNGVVDDSQLPKDRFSAERLKGVDSTLKIQPAKLEDSAVYLCASSATGGTEAFFGQGTRLTVV.